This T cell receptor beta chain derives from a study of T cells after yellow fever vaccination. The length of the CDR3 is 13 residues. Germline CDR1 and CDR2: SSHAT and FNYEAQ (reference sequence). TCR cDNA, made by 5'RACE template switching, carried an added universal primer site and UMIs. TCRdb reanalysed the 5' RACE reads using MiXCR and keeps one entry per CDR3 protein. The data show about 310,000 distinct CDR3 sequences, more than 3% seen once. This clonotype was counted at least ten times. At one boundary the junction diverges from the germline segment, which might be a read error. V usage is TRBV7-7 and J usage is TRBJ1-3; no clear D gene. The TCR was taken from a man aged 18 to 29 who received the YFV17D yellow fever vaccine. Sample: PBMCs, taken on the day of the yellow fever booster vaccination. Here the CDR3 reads CASSQYHGNTIYF. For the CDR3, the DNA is TGTGCTAGCAGCCAGTACCATGGAAACACCATATATTTT.